The entry that follows covers one TCR beta chain sequence. The antigen remains undetermined. These data are taken from a study of post-analysis software for immune sequencing data. Regarding the study as a whole: When patients were compared with controls, a handful of TRBV segments were more frequent, TRBV5-6, TRBV5-1 and TRBV20-1 among them.

The authors incorporated unique molecular identifiers into the TCR beta cDNA libraries. Each CDR3 protein is one row after TCRdb ran MiXCR on the PCR reads. The sample holds about 540,000 distinct CDR3 sequences; less than 40% are singletons and the top ten take less than 6%. CDR3 size: 15 residues. Trimming took 1 base from V and 5 from J, leaving 9 bases between them. The germline CDR1 and CDR2 sequences are MGHRA and YSYEKL. The rearrangement links TRBV4-1 to TRBJ1-6; D gene unclear. Sequenced input: blood. This TCR derives from a girl aged 2-17 years with multiple sclerosis. The CDR3 nucleotides read TGCGCCAGCAGCCAAGTGCCAGACGATAATTCACCCCTCCACTTT. This encodes CASSQVPDDNSPLHF.